The 14 T cell receptor beta chains below come from one sample, sequenced in a study of shared T cell receptors in the human thymus. Using immunoSEQ multiplex PCR, the repertoire was profiled, and TCRdb retains in-frame clones only, with some absent. The sample has 500,000 to 550,000 clones; 75% to 80% are singletons. These data were also filed under a second study, of human thymus T cells.

Source material: thymocytes. These receptors came from a boy in the first two years of life with a congenital heart defect.

This clone was observed a single time. This sequence joins TRBV7-9 and TRBJ2-7, with TRBD1 matching over 11 bases. This CDR3 is built from 15 residues. Germline V gives CDR1 SEHNR, CDR2 FQNEAQ (reference sequence). The V segment lost 7 bases and the J segment 7 bases; nucleotides outside the gene matches: 12. DNA of the CDR3: TGTGCCAGCACCCCGCCCCGGGACAGGGGGTGGGAGCAGTACTTC. Its protein product is CASTPPRDRGWEQYF.

This chain connects TRBV19 to TRBJ1-2; weak D call: TRBD1 (6 bases). This CDR3 has 14 residues. Per the germline V gene, CDR1 is LNHDA and CDR2 is SQIVND (reference sequence). Trimming removed 9 bases at V and 5 bases at J, with 19 bases between. This CDR3 is CASSLTGLRYGYTF. CDR3 nucleotides: TGTGCCAGCAGCCTGACAGGTCTTCGGTATGGCTACACCTTC.

The chain carries TRBV5-4 and TRBJ1-4; 9 bases match TRBD1. Germline CDR1 and CDR2: SGHNT and YYREEE (reference sequence). V lost 2 bases and J lost 12; bases outside the gene matches: 17. There are 17 residues in the CDR3. CDR3 in amino acids: CASSFLPTGGSRSELFF. The CDR3, as DNA: TGTGCCAGCAGCTTTCTGCCCACAGGGGGCTCCCGAAGTGAACTGTTTTTT.

The genes are TRBV4-1 and TRBJ1-4; no reliable D call. The V and J ends lost 0 bases and 8 bases respectively, with 13 bases between them. This CDR3 has 15 residues. From germline, CDR1 is MGHRA and CDR2 YSYEKL. The DNA for the CDR3 is TGCGCCAGCAGCCAAGAGGGCAGGAGGGAAGAAAAACTGTTTTTT. Protein product: CASSQEGRREEKLFF.

There are a few counts of this clone. The gene calls are TRBV10-1 and TRBJ2-7; the match to TRBD2 covers 7 bases. The germline gives CDR1 WNHNN, CDR2 SYGVQD (reference sequence). The V segment lost 0 bases and the J segment 2 bases; nucleotides outside the gene matches: 7. This CDR3 is built from 16 residues. The CDR3: CASSESPLAAAYEQYF. The CDR3 region has the DNA TGCGCCAGCAGTGAGTCGCCCCTAGCGGCCGCCTACGAGCAGTACTTC.

The CDR3 bases are TGCGCCAGCAGCCAAGGAGCCAGCGGGAGGGCTTGCGAGCAGTACTTC. Protein product: CASSQGASGRACEQYF. This chain uses TRBV4-1 with TRBJ2-7; TRBD2 matches 10 bases. CDR3 length: 16 amino acids. Germline trimming cut 1 base from V and 6 bases from J; bases unmatched to any gene: 9. CDR1 and CDR2 from the germline V gene are MGHRA and YSYEKL.

This clone has just a few counts. This sequence joins TRBV5-8 and TRBJ2-5, with 9 positions matching TRBD1. CDR3 length equals 12 residues. The trim removed 10 bases at V and 5 bases at J, leaving 6 bases unmatched. From germline, CDR1 is SGHTS and CDR2 YDEGEE. The CDR3 is CAGDRVEETQYF. The CDR3 DNA follows: TGTGCCGGGGACAGGGTAGAGGAGACCCAGTACTTC. Combining the CDR3 with reference TRBV5-8 and TRBJ2-5 gives the whole variable domain EAGVTQSPTHLIKTRGQQATLRCSPISGHTSVYWYQQALGLGLQFLLWYDEGEERNRGNFPPRFSGRQFPNYSSELNVNALELEDSALYLCAGDRVEETQYFGPGTRLLVL.

The gene calls are TRBV30 and TRBJ2-1; 7 bases align to TRBD2. The CDR3 has 17 amino acids. The germline CDR1 and CDR2 sequences are GTSNPN and SVGIG (reference sequence). V dropped 2 bases and J dropped 8; count of bases not matched to a gene: 18. The CDR3 region is CAWSRPSAGAPSDEQFF. The CDR3 bases are TGTGCCTGGAGTCGGCCTTCCGCGGGAGCCCCCTCAGATGAGCAGTTCTTC.

This chain connects TRBV4-1 to TRBJ2-3; 13 positions agree with TRBD2. CDR1 and CDR2 (germline): MGHRA, YSYEKL. With 1 base clipped from V and 2 bases from J, the junction kept 9 bases outside the gene matches. CDR3 length equals 19 residues. CDR3 protein: CASSQVLAGGTSVTDTQYF. The CDR3 DNA is TGCGCCAGCAGCCAAGTACTAGCGGGAGGGACCTCTGTCACAGATACGCAGTATTTT.

J is TRBJ2-5 and V is TRBV5-6; weak D call: TRBD1 (5 bases). CDR3 length: 13 residues. Germline V gene sequence: CDR1 SGHDT, CDR2 YYEEEE. Trimming left V 4 bases short and J 3 bases short, with 10 bases between. CDR3 nucleotides: TGTGCCAGCAGCCCCTACAGGAAAGAGACCCAGTACTTC. Translating it yields CASSPYRKETQYF.

V and J are TRBV5-1 and TRBJ2-3; D gene uncertain. Trimming took 4 bases from V and 1 from J, leaving 10 bases between them. Germline loops: CDR1 SGHRS, CDR2 YFSETQ. The CDR3 runs to 14 residues. Here the CDR3 DNA reads TGCGCCAGCAGCCGTCCTGCGGGCACAGATACGCAGTATTTT. It translates to CASSRPAGTDTQYF.

This clone was recorded only once. The DNA of the CDR3 is TGCGCCAGCAGCCTGCGAACGGGAGGAGGGGAGACCCAGTACTTC. Amino acid sequence: CASSLRTGGGETQYF. The chain couples TRBV4-1 to TRBJ2-5, with 7 nucleotides matching TRBD2. The CDR3 extends over 15 amino acids. Trimming at V came to 4 bases and at J to 5 bases, leaving 10 bases not matched to a gene. Germline lookup yields CDR1 MGHRA and CDR2 YSYEKL.

The chain joins TRBV28 to TRBJ2-1; 8 positions agree with TRBD2. V lost 3 bases to trimming and J lost 0 bases; unmatched junction nucleotides: 7. The germline gives CDR1 MDHEN, CDR2 SYDVKM. This CDR3 has 17 amino acids. Written as DNA, the CDR3 is TGTGCCAGCAGTTTGTGCGGGAGGTCGAGCTCCTACAATGAGCAGTTCTTC. It encodes CASSLCGRSSSYNEQFF.

The rearrangement joins TRBV4-1 to TRBJ2-7, with a weak D call TRBD2 (6 bases). This CDR3 is built from 16 residues. V shed 0 bases and J shed 3 bases, with 15 bases lying between them. CDR1 and CDR2 (germline): MGHRA, YSYEKL. For the CDR3, the DNA is TGCGCCAGCAGCCAAGAAGGTACGGGAGAGTACTACGAGCAGTACTTC. Its protein product is CASSQEGTGEYYEQYF.